A selection of T cell receptor beta chains follows, all from one sample in a study of cytomegalovirus exposure and HLA in healthy donors. Clones were read by immunoSEQ multiplex PCR, and TCRdb kept only the in-frame ones, dropping some. This specimen shows 150,000 to 200,000 clones; the ten leading clones hold 2.1%. Sequenced material: PBMCs. The receptor source for this set is a man younger than 45 in good health and CMV-seronegative. CDR3s include the opening cysteine and the closing phenylalanine or tryptophan. A D gene is named only where the DNA matches it firmly.

V gene	D gene	J gene	CDR3 protein	CDR3 DNA
TRBV7-3	NA	TRBJ2-2	CASSLYNTGELFF	TGTGCCAGCTCACTTTATAACACCGGGGAGCTGTTTTTT
TRBV7-2	TRBD1	TRBJ1-1	CASSFSGTENTEAFF	TGTGCCAGCAGCTTCTCCGGGACAGAGAACACTGAAGCTTTCTTT
TRBV6-4	TRBD1	TRBJ1-2	CASSADRVNYGYTF	TGTGCCAGCAGTGCGGACAGGGTCAACTATGGCTACACCTTC
TRBV6-5	TRBD2	TRBJ2-7	CASSLGRGDYEQYF	TGTGCCAGCAGTTTGGGCCGGGGGGACTACGAGCAGTACTTC
TRBV5-4	NA	TRBJ2-7	CASSPGGTGGHPYEQYF	TGTGCCAGCAGCCCGGGCGGAACGGGGGGCCATCCCTACGAGCAGTACTTC
TRBV25-1	NA	TRBJ2-7	CASSEYRGSAYEQYF	TGTGCCAGCAGTGAATATCGGGGGAGCGCGTACGAGCAGTACTTC
TRBV7-6	NA	TRBJ2-7	CASSLFSGVGYEQYF	TGTGCCAGCAGCTTATTCTCGGGAGTGGGCTACGAGCAGTACTTC
TRBV27	NA	TRBJ2-5	CASSYGVQETQYF	TGTGCCAGCAGTTACGGAGTCCAAGAGACCCAGTACTTC
TRBV6-4	NA	TRBJ2-6	CASSDSGGSGANVLTF	TGTGCCAGCAGTGACTCAGGAGGCTCTGGGGCCAACGTCCTGACTTTC
TRBV11-2	NA	TRBJ2-6	CASSAGSGANVLTF	TGTGCCAGCAGCGCAGGGTCTGGGGCCAACGTCCTGACTTTC
TRBV18	NA	TRBJ1-5	CASSPTASGINQPQHF	TGTGCCAGCTCACCCACAGCTTCCGGAATCAATCAGCCCCAGCATTTT
TRBV18	TRBD2	TRBJ2-3	CASSPPTSGSHTQYF	TGTGCCAGCTCACCACCGACTAGCGGGAGTCATACGCAGTATTTT
TRBV7-2	TRBD2	TRBJ2-4	CASSLSRAGGTKNIQYF	TGTGCCAGCAGCTTAAGTCGAGCGGGGGGGACCAAAAACATTCAGTACTTC
TRBV28	TRBD1	TRBJ2-7	CASSNTGTGTYEQYF	TGTGCCAGCAGTAATACCGGGACAGGGACCTACGAGCAGTACTTC
TRBV6-5	TRBD1	TRBJ2-7	CASSSPGQGIYEQYF	TGTGCCAGCAGTTCCCCGGGACAGGGGATCTACGAGCAGTACTTC
TRBV27	NA	TRBJ2-3	CASSSLAVFSTDTQYF	TGTGCCAGCAGTTCTTTAGCGGTTTTTAGCACAGATACGCAGTATTTT
TRBV7-9	NA	TRBJ2-7	CASSLDRALDEQYF	TGTGCCAGCAGCTTAGACAGGGCCCTCGACGAGCAGTACTTC
TRBV7-3	TRBD2	TRBJ2-1	CASSLLAGGYNEQFF	TGTGCCAGCAGCTTGTTAGCGGGCGGTTACAATGAGCAGTTCTTC
TRBV19	NA	TRBJ2-1	CASSISQRLYNEQFF	TGTGCCAGTAGTATAAGCCAGCGGCTCTACAATGAGCAGTTCTTC
TRBV5-1	NA	TRBJ1-3	CASSPRTDFTGNTIYF	TGCGCCAGCAGCCCCCGGACGGACTTTACTGGAAACACCATATATTTT
TRBV27	NA	TRBJ2-1	CASTPLRGRGNDEQFF	TGTGCCAGCACCCCTCTTCGGGGAAGGGGGAACGATGAGCAGTTCTTC
TRBV10-3	TRBD2	TRBJ2-7	CAIRGGRGYEQYF	TGTGCCATCCGGGGGGGCAGGGGCTACGAGCAGTACTTC
TRBV4-3	NA	TRBJ2-2	CASSDSGREKAGELFF	TGCGCCAGCAGTGACTCGGGTCGGGAGAAGGCCGGGGAGCTGTTTTTT
TRBV7-9	NA	TRBJ1-2	CASSYKDRPGYTF	TGTGCCAGCAGCTATAAAGACAGGCCTGGCTACACCTTC
TRBV5-1	NA	TRBJ2-1	CASSPRPPEGPNEQFF	TGCGCCAGCAGCCCTAGGCCACCGGAGGGTCCCAATGAGCAGTTCTTC
TRBV4-1	TRBD2	TRBJ2-1	CASSHIAGVTYNEQFF	TGCGCCAGCAGCCACATAGCGGGAGTGACCTACAATGAGCAGTTCTTC
TRBV28	TRBD1	TRBJ1-4	CASSPLGQGGEKLFF	TGTGCCAGCAGTCCCCTTGGACAGGGAGGAGAAAAACTGTTTTTT
TRBV6-4	TRBD2	TRBJ2-2	CASSEGTRDTGELFF	TGTGCCAGCAGTGAGGGGACTAGAGACACCGGGGAGCTGTTTTTT
TRBV28	NA	TRBJ1-2	CLAGTANYGYTF	TGTTTAGCGGGAACGGCTAACTATGGCTACACCTTC
TRBV27	TRBD1	TRBJ2-2	CASSWGQVETGELFF	TGTGCCAGCAGTTGGGGACAGGTGGAGACCGGGGAGCTGTTTTTT
TRBV11-2	NA	TRBJ2-7	CASNRETDSYEQYF	TGTGCCAGCAACAGGGAAACCGACTCCTACGAGCAGTACTTC
TRBV4-1	NA	TRBJ1-1	CASSHAAEAFF	TGCGCCAGCAGCCACGCAGCTGAAGCTTTCTTT
TRBV7-2	TRBD2	TRBJ2-1	CASSLVGGGEQFF	TGTGCCAGCAGCTTAGTGGGGGGAGGGGAGCAGTTCTTC
TRBV5-1	NA	TRBJ2-3	CASSPLRGDTQYF	TGCGCCAGCAGCCCCCTTCGGGGGGATACGCAGTATTTT
TRBV6-4	NA	TRBJ1-1	CASSDSERSLNTEAFF	TGTGCCAGCAGTGACTCGGAAAGGAGCCTTAACACTGAAGCTTTCTTT
TRBV5-5	NA	TRBJ2-2	CASSPGWRTGNTGELFF	TGTGCCAGCAGCCCAGGGTGGCGGACGGGGAACACCGGGGAGCTGTTTTTT
TRBV5-1	NA	TRBJ2-7	CASSNTGPPFYEQYF	TGCGCCAGCAGCAACACAGGTCCCCCCTTCTACGAGCAGTACTTC
TRBV2	TRBD1	TRBJ2-3	CASSGQGRADTQYF	TGTGCCAGCAGCGGACAGGGTCGGGCAGATACGCAGTATTTT
TRBV12-5	TRBD2	TRBJ2-1	CASGRGSGGVSNEQFF	TGTGCTAGTGGTCGAGGTAGCGGGGGAGTAAGCAATGAGCAGTTCTTC
TRBV6-4	NA	TRBJ1-6	CASSEMPGSSYNSPLHF	TGTGCCAGCAGTGAGATGCCGGGAAGCTCCTATAATTCACCCCTCCACTTT
TRBV28	TRBD1	TRBJ1-2	CASSPGQGIYGYTF	TGTGCCAGCAGTCCCGGACAGGGAATCTATGGCTACACCTTC
TRBV5-6	TRBD2	TRBJ2-5	CASSRLGVGTSEETQYF	TGTGCCAGCAGCCGTTTGGGGGTCGGGACTAGCGAAGAGACCCAGTACTTC
TRBV5-1	NA	TRBJ1-1	CASSLGTEEAFF	TGCGCCAGCAGCTTGGGTACGGAGGAAGCTTTCTTT
TRBV6-5	TRBD2	TRBJ2-3	CASSYPSGETQYF	TGTGCCAGCAGTTACCCTAGCGGAGAGACGCAGTATTTT
TRBV6-1	NA	TRBJ1-5	CASSEVGTYSNQPQHF	TGTGCCAGCAGTGAAGTCGGTACGTATAGCAATCAGCCCCAGCATTTT
TRBV27	TRBD1	TRBJ2-6	CASSRRDRGDSGANVLTF	TGTGCCAGCAGTCGCCGGGACAGGGGAGACTCTGGGGCCAACGTCCTGACTTTC
TRBV7-2	NA	TRBJ2-5	CASSSSYQETQYF	TGTGCCAGCAGCTCCTCGTACCAAGAGACCCAGTACTTC
TRBV11-2	TRBD2	TRBJ2-2	CASSFGSGRGGELFF	TGTGCCAGCAGCTTTGGGAGCGGGAGGGGAGGGGAGCTGTTTTTT